This paragraph reports one TCR beta chain. This entry comes from a study of T cell responses to AZD1222 COVID-19 vaccine. The protocol was immunoSEQ multiplex PCR, while the TCRdb copy is restricted to in-frame clones and leaves out a portion. The sample lists some 170,000 clones, about 91% occurring once. CDR1 MDHEN and CDR2 SYDVKM come from the germline V gene. With 3 bases clipped from V and 9 bases from J, the junction kept 9 bases outside the gene matches. This CDR3 region has 15 residues. The source of this sequence is an adult who received the AZD1222 COVID-19 vaccine. The chain combines TRBV28 with TRBJ1-5, with 9 positions matching TRBD1. The specimen comprised peripheral blood, sampled 28 days after the second AZD1222 dose. CDR3 residues: CASSLGQGMLGPQHF. The CDR3 nucleotides read TGTGCCAGCAGTTTGGGACAGGGAATGTTAGGGCCCCAGCATTTT.